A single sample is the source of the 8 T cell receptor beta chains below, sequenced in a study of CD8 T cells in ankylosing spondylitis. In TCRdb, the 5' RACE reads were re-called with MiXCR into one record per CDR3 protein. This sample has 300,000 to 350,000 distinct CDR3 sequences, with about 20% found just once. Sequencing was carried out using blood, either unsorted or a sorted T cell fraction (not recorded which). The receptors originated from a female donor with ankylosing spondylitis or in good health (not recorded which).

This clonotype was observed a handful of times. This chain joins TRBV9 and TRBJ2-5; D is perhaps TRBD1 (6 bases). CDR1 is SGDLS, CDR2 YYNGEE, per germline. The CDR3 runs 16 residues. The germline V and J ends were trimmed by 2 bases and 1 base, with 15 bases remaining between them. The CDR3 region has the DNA TGTGCCAGCAGCGTGGCCTCCTGGGGGCTCCAAGAGACCCAGTACTTC. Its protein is CASSVASWGLQETQYF.

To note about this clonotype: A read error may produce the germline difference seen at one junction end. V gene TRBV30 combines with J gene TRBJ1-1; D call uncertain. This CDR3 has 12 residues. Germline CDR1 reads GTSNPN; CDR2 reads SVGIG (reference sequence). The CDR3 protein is CARNLSNSEPFF. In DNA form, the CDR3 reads TGTGCCCGGAATCTGTCAAACTCTGAACCTTTCTTT.

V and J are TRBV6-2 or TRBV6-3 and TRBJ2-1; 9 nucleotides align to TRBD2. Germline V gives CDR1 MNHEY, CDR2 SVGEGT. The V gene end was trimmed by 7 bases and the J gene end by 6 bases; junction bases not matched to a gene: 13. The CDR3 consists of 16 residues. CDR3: CASTPLGSSGVNEQFF. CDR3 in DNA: TGTGCCAGCACCCCCCTGGGGTCTAGCGGGGTCAATGAGCAGTTCTTC.

CDR3 in DNA: TGTGCCAGCAGTGAGCGACAGGGTGGCTCTGGGGCCAACGTCCTGACTTTC. The encoded protein is CASSERQGGSGANVLTF. V gene TRBV25-1 combines with J gene TRBJ2-6; 7 nucleotides match TRBD1. The CDR3 is made up of 17 amino acids. The germline CDR1 and CDR2 sequences are MGHDK and SYGVNS. Unmatched junction bases numbered 5, after V lost 3 bases and J lost 0 bases.

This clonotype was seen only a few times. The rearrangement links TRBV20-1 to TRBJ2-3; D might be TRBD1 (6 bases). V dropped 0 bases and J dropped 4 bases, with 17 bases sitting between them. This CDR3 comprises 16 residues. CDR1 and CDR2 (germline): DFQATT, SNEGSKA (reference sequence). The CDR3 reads CSARDVGGRGSDTQYF. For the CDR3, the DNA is TGCAGTGCTAGAGACGTTGGGGGCAGGGGATCAGATACGCAGTATTTT.

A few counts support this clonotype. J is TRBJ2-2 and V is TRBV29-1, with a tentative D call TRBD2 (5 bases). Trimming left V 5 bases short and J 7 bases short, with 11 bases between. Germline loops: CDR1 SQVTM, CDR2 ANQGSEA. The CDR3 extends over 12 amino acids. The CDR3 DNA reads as TGCAGCGTTCTACAAGGAGGCGGGGAGCTGTTTTTT. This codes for CSVLQGGGELFF.

The CDR3 region has the DNA TGTGCCAGCAGTCGGGGGCGGGGCACCTACGAGCAGTACTTC. Translating it yields CASSRGRGTYEQYF. The chain uses TRBV6-5 and TRBJ2-7; tentatively, D is TRBD1 or TRBD2 (6 bases each). The CDR3 runs to 14 residues. Germline V gene lookup returns CDR1 MNHEY and CDR2 SVGAGI. V lost 5 bases to trimming and J lost 2 bases, with 13 bases between them.

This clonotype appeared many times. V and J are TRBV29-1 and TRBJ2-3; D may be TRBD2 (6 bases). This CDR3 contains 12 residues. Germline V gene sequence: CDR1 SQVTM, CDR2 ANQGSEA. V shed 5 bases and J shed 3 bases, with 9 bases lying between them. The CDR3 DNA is TGCAGCGTTTTCAGCGGGACAGATACGCAGTATTTT. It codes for CSVFSGTDTQYF.